Below, one T cell receptor (beta chain) is given with its context. Its antigen is not identified. This sample was taken from a study of beta chain features in type 1 diabetes. Study-wide results and limits: All four CD4+ subsets of Type 1 diabetes patients contained TCRB CDR3s that were moderately but significantly shorter.

Isolated RNA was reverse transcribed in full, so expressed TCRB transcripts were sequenced. Profiling relied on immunoSEQ multiplex PCR, and the TCRdb table lists in-frame clones only, not all of them. The data contain 280,000 or so clones, over 12% of them seen just once; the ten biggest clones take up less than 0.02%. The CDR3 length is 13 residues. J lost 6 bases, V lost 5 bases, and 7 bases had no gene match. Germline lookup yields CDR1 LNHDA and CDR2 SQIVND (reference sequence). The sequenced sample was naive CD4+ T cells from blood. This TCR derives from a man younger than 35 with type 1 diabetes. The J gene is TRBJ2-7, the V gene TRBV19; 7 positions match TRBD1. The CDR3, as DNA: TGTGCCAGTAGTGAGGACAGGAGGACCGAGCAGTACTTC. Its translation: CASSEDRRTEQYF.